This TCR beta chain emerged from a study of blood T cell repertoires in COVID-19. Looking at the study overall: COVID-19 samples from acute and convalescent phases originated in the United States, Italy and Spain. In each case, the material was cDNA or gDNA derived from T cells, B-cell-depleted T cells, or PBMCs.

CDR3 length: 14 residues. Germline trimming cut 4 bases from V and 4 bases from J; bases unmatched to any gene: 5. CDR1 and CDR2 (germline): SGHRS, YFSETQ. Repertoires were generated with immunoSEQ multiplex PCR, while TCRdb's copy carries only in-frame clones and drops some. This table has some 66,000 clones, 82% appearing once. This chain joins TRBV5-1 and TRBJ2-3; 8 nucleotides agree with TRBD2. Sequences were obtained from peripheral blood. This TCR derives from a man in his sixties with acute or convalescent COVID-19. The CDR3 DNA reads TGCGCCAGCAGCCTGGGACTAGGTTCAGATACGCAGTATTTT. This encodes CASSLGLGSDTQYF.